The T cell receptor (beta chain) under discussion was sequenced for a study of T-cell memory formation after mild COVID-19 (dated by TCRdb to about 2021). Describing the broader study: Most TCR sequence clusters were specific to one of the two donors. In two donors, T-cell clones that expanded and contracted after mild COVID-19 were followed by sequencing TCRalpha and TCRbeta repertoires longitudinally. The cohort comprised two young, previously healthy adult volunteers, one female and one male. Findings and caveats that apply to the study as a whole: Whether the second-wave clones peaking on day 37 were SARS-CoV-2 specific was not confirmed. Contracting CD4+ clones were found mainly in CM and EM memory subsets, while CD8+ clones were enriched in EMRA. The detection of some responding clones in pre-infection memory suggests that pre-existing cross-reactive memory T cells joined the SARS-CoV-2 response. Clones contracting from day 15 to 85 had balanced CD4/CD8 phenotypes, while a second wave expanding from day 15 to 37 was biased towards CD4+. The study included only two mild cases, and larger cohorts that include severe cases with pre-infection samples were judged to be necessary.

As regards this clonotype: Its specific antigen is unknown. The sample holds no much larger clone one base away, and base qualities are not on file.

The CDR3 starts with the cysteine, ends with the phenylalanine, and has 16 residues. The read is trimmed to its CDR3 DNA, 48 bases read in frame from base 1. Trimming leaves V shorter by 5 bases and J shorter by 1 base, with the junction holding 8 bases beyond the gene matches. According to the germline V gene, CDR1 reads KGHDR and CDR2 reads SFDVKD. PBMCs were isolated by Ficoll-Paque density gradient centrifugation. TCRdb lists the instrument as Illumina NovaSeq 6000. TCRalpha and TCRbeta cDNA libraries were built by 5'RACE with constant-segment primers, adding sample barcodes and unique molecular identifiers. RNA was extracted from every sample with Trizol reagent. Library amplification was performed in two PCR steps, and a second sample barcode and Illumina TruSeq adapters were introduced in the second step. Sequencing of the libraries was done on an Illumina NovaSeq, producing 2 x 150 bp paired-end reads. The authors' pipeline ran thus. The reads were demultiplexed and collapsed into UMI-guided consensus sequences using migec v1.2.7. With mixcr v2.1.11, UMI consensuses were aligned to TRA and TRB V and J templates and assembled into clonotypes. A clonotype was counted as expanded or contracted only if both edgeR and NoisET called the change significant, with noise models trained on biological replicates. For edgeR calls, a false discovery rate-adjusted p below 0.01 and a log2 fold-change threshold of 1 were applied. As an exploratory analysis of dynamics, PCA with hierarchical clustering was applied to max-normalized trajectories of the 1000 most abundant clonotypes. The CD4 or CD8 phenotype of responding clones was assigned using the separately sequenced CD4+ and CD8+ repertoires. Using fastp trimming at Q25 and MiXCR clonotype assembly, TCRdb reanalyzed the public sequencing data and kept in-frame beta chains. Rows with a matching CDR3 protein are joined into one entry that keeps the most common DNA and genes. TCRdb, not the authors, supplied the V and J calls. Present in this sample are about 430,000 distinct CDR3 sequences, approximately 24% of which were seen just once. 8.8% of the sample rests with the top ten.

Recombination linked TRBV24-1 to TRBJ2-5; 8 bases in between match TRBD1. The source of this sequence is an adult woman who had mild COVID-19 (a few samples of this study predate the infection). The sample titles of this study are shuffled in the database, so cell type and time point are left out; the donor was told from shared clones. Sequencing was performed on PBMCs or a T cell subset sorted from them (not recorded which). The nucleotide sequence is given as TGTGCCACCAGTGGGTGGGGGACAGGTGGCCAAGAGACCCAGTACTTC. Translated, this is CATSGWGTGGQETQYF.